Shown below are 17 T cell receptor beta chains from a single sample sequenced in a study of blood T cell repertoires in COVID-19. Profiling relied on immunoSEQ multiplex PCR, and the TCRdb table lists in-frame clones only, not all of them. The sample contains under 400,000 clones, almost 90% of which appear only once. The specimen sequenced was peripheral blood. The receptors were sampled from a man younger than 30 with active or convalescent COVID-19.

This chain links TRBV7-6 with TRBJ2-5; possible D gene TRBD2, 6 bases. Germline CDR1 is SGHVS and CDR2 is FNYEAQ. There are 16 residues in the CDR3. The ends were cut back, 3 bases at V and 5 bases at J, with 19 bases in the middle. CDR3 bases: TGTGCCAGCAGCTTCCGCCTAGGAGGGAAGGGTGAGACCCAGTACTTC. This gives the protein CASSFRLGGKGETQYF.

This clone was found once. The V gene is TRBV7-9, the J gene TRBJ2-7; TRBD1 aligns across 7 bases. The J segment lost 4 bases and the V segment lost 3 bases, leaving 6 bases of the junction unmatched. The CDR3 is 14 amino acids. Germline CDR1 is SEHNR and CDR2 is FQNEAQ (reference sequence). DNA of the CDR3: TGTGCCAGCAGCTTCTCCGGGACAGCGTACGAGCAGTACTTC. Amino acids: CASSFSGTAYEQYF.

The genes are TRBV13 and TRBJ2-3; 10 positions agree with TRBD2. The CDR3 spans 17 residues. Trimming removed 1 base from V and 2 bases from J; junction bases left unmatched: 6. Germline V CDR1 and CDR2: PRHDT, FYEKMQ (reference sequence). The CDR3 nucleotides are TGTGCCAGCAGCTTAGTCGGGCTAGCGGGAGTCACAGATACGCAGTATTTT. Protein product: CASSLVGLAGVTDTQYF.

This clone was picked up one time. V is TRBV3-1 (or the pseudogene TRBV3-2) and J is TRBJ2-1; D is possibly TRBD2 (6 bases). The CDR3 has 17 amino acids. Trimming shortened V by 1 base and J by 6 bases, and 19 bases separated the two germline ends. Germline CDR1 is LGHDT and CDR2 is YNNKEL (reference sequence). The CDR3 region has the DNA TGTGCCAGCAGCCAAGTGGTCCGGGACGGGAGCCTCAATGAGCAGTTCTTC. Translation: CASSQVVRDGSLNEQFF.

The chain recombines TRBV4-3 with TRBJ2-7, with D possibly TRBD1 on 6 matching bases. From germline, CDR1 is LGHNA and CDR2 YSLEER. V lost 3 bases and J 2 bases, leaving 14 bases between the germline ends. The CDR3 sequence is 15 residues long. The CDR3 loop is CASSQGPGAPYEQYF. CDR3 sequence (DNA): TGCGCCAGCAGCCAGGGACCAGGGGCCCCCTACGAGCAGTACTTC.

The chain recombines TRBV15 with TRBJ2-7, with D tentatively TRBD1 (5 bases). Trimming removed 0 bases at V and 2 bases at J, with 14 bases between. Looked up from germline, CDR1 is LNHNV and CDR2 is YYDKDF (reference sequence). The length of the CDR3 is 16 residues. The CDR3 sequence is CATSRDPHRTAYEQYF. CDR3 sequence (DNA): TGTGCCACCAGCAGAGATCCGCACAGGACGGCCTACGAGCAGTACTTC.

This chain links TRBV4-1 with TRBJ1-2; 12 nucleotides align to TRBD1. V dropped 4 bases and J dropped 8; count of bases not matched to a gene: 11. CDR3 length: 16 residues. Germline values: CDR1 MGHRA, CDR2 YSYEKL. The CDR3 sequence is CASSLIPGQGARGYTF. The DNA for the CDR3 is TGCGCCAGCAGCCTTATCCCGGGACAGGGGGCTCGGGGCTACACCTTC.

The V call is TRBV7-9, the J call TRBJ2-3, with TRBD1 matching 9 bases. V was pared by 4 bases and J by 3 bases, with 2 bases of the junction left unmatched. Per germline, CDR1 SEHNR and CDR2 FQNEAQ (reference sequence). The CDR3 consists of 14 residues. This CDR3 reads CASSWDRVTDTQYF. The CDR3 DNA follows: TGTGCCAGCAGCTGGGACAGGGTAACAGATACGCAGTATTTT. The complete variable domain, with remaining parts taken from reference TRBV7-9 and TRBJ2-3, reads DTGVSQNPRHKITKRGQNVTFRCDPISEHNRLYWYRQTLGQGPEFLTYFQNEAQLEKSRLLSDRFSAERPKGSFSTLEIQRTEQGDSAMYLCASSWDRVTDTQYFGPGTRLTVL.

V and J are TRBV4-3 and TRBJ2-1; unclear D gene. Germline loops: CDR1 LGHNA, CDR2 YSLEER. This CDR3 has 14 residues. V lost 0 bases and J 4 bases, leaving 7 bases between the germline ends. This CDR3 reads CASSQELYYNEQFF. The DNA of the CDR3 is TGCGCCAGCAGCCAAGAACTCTATTACAATGAGCAGTTCTTC.

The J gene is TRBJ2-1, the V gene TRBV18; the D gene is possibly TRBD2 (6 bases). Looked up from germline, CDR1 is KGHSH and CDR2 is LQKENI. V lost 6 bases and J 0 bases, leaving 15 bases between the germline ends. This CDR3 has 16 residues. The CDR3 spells CASSQNSGTSYNEQFF. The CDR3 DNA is TGTGCCAGCTCCCAGAATAGCGGTACCTCCTACAATGAGCAGTTCTTC.

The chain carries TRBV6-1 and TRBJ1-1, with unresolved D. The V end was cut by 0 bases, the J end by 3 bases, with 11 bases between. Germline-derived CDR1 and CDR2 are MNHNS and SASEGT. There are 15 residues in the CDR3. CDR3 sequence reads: CASSEAITLDTEAFF. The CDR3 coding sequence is TGTGCCAGCAGTGAAGCGATTACTTTAGACACTGAAGCTTTCTTT.

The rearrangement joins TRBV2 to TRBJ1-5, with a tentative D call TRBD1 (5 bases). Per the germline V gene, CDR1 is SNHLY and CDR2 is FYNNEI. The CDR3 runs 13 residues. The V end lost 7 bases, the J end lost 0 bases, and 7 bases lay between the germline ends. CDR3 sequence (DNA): TGTGCCAGCATCAGGGATAGCAATCAGCCCCAGCATTTT. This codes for CASIRDSNQPQHF.

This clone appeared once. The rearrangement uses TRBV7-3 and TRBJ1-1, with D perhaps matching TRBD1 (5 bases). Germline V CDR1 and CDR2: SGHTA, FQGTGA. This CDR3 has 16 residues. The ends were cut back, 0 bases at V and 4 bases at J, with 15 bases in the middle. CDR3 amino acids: CASSLTGSGSVTEAFF. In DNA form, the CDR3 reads TGTGCCAGCAGCTTAACTGGGTCAGGGTCGGTCACTGAAGCTTTCTTT.

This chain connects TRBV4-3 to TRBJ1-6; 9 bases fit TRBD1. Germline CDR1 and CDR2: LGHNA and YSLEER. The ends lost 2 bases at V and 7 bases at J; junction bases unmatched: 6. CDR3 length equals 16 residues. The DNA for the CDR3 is TGCGCCAGCAGCCAACAGGACAGGGGAGGGAATTCACCCCTCCACTTT. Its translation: CASSQQDRGGNSPLHF.

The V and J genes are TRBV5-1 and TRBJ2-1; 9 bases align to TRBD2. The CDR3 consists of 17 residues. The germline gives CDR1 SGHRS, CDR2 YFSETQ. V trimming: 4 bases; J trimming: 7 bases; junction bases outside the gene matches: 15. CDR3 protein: CASSERTSASLGNEQFF. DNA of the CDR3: TGCGCCAGCAGCGAGCGGACTAGCGCCTCTTTGGGGAATGAGCAGTTCTTC.

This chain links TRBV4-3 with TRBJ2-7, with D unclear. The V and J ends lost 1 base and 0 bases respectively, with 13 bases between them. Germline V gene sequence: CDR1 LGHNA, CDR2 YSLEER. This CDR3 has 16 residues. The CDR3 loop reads CASSQVVAGDSYEQYF. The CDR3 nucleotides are TGCGCCAGCAGCCAAGTCGTGGCAGGTGACTCCTACGAGCAGTACTTC.

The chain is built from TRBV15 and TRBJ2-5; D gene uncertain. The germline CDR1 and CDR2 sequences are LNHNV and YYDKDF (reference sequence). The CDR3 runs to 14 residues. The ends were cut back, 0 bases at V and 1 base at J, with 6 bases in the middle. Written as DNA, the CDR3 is TGTGCCACCAGCAGAGATCTACTCCAAGAGACCCAGTACTTC. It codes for CATSRDLLQETQYF.